The 5 T cell receptor beta chains in this list originate from one sample, sequenced in a study of Graves' ophthalmopathy and Graves' hyperthyroidism. Investigators amplified TCR beta CDR3 regions from RNA transcripts. A first-round RT-PCR used HTBI primers, followed by a second-round multiplex PCR. TCRdb itself ran the multiplex PCR reads through MiXCR, one entry per CDR3 protein. The sample has about 1.2 million distinct CDR3 sequences; approximately 35% are singletons. The material sequenced was peripheral blood or thyroid tissue (not recorded which). The receptors derive from an adult man with Graves' hyperthyroidism.

Comments on this clonotype: A clone one base away is much larger, so this may be a read error. The V and J genes are TRBV2 and TRBJ1-2; D gene unclear. Germline CDR1 and CDR2: SNHLY and FYNNEI. CDR3 length: 11 residues. The V end was cut by 5 bases, the J end by 10 bases, with 11 bases between. The CDR3: CASSFGDDYTF. For the CDR3, the DNA is TGTGCCAGCAGTTTCGGGGATGACTACACCTTC.

This clonotype has a handful of counts. The V gene is TRBV5-1, the J gene TRBJ1-1; 10 bases match TRBD1. CDR1 and CDR2 (germline): SGHRS, YFSETQ. CDR3 length: 16 residues. V trimming: 0 bases; J trimming: 5 bases; junction bases outside the gene matches: 7. The CDR3 reads CASSLEPGTGVTEAFF. CDR3 nucleotides: TGCGCCAGCAGCTTGGAACCCGGGACAGGGGTAACTGAAGCTTTCTTT.

V usage is TRBV7-9 and J usage is TRBJ1-2; the D gene is possibly TRBD1 (5 bases). V was clipped by 1 base and J by 12 bases, with 24 bases between them. The CDR3 length is 16 residues. CDR1 and CDR2 (germline): SEHNR, FQNEAQ (reference sequence). CDR3: CASSLGGSGPDSGNTF. In DNA, the CDR3 is TGTGCCAGCAGCTTAGGAGGGTCAGGGCCAGACTCTGGAAACACCTTC.

V is TRBV11-1 and J is TRBJ2-2, with 8 bases that match TRBD2. Germline values: CDR1 SGHAT, CDR2 FQDESV (reference sequence). The CDR3 has 16 amino acids. V dropped 7 bases and J dropped 1; count of bases not matched to a gene: 8. The chain's CDR3 is CASTSGRAGNTGELFF. The CDR3 DNA sequence: TGTGCCAGCACCTCCGGGAGGGCAGGGAACACCGGGGAGCTGTTTTTT.

The table lists this clonotype with a few counts. This chain joins TRBV2 and TRBJ2-7; either TRBD1 or TRBD2 may supply D (6 bases each). This CDR3 contains 13 residues. Trimming took 7 bases from V and 0 from J, leaving 10 bases between them. Germline loops: CDR1 SNHLY, CDR2 FYNNEI. CDR3 in amino acids: CASIRGPSYEQYF. CDR3 DNA: TGTGCCAGCATCCGGGGGCCCTCCTACGAGCAGTACTTC.